This entry lists 3 T cell receptor beta chains sequenced from one sample in a study of identical twins. TCRdb re-analysed the 5' RACE reads in MiXCR, keeping a single row per CDR3 protein. This sample carries 1.5 million or so distinct CDR3 sequences, about 31% of them seen once, and the ten largest clones take 0.25% to 0.3%. The specimen was cord blood. The receptors stem from a newborn girl in good health.

Only a few counts were recorded for this clonotype. This sequence joins TRBV12-3 or TRBV12-4 and TRBJ1-6; D call uncertain. V was shortened by 8 bases and J by 5 bases, with 10 bases between the two germline ends. The CDR3 consists of 13 residues. The CDR3: CASRLDHNSPLHF. CDR3 nucleotides: TGTGCCAGCCGCTTAGACCATAATTCACCCCTCCACTTT.

The V and J genes are TRBV30 and TRBJ1-2; no clear D gene. The germline V gene has CDR1 GTSNPN and CDR2 SVGIG (reference sequence). The CDR3 contains 12 residues. Between the trimmed V and J ends, which lost 7 bases and 8 bases, there was a span of 17 bases. CDR3 bases: TGTGCCTTAGCCCTACAGTTTGGGGGCTACACCTTC. Translation: CALALQFGGYTF.

The V and J genes are TRBV7-2 and TRBJ2-3, with TRBD2 as a possible D gene (6 bases). Trimming shortened V by 2 bases and J by 2 bases, and 14 bases separated the two germline ends. This CDR3 contains 16 residues. Per germline, CDR1 SGHTA and CDR2 FQGNSA. In DNA, the CDR3 is TGTGCCAGCAGCTTATCGCCTAGCGAGATCACAGATACGCAGTATTTT. It yields the protein CASSLSPSEITDTQYF.